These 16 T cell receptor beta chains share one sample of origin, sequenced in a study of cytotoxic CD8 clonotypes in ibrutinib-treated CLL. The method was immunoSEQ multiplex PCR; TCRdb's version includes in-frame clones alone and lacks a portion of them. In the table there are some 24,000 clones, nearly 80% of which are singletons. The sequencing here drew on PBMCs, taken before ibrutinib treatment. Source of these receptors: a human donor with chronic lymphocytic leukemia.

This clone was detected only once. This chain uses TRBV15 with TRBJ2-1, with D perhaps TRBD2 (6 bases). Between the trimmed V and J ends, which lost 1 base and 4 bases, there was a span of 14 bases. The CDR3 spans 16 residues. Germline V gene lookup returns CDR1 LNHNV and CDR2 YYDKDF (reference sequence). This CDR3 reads CATSRGWLASYNEQFF. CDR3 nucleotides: TGTGCCACCAGCAGAGGGTGGCTAGCGAGTTACAATGAGCAGTTCTTC.

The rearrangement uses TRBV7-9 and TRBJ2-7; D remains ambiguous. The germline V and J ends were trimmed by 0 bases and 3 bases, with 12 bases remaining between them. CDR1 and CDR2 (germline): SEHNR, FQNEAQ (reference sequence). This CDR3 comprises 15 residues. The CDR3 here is CASSLALDRYYEQYF. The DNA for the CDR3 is TGTGCCAGCAGCTTAGCGCTCGACCGCTACTACGAGCAGTACTTC. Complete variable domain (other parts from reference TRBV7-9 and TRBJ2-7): DTGVSQNPRHKITKRGQNVTFRCDPISEHNRLYWYRQTLGQGPEFLTYFQNEAQLEKSRLLSDRFSAERPKGSFSTLEIQRTEQGDSAMYLCASSLALDRYYEQYFGPGTRLTVT.

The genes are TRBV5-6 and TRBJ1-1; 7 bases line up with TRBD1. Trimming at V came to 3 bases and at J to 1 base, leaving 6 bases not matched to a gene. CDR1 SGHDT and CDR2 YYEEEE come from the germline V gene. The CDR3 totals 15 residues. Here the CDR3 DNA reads TGTGCCAGCAGCTCTGACAGGGTGAGGAACACTGAAGCTTTCTTT. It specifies CASSSDRVRNTEAFF.

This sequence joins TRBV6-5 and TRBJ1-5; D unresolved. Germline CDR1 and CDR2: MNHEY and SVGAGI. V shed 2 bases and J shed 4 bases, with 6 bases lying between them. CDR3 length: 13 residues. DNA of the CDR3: TGTGCCAGCAGTTACACCGGGAATCAGCCCCAGCATTTT. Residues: CASSYTGNQPQHF.

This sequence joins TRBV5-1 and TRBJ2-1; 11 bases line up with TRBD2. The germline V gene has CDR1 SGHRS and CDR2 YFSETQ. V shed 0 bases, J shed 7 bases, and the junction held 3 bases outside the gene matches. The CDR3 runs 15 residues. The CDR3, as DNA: TGCGCCAGCAGCTTGGTTAGCGGGAGGGATAATGAGCAGTTCTTC. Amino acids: CASSLVSGRDNEQFF.

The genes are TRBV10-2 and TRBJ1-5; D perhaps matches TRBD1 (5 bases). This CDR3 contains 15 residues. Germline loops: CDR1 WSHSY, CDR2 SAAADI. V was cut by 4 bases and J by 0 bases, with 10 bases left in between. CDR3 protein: CASSVTANSNQPQHF. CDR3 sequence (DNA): TGCGCCAGCAGTGTGACAGCTAATAGCAATCAGCCCCAGCATTTT.

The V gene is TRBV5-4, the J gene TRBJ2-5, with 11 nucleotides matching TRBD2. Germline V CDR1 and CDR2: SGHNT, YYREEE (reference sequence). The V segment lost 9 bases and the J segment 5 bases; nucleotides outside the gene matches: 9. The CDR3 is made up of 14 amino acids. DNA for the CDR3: TGTGCCACCTTTGAACTAGCGGGAGAGGAGACCCAGTACTTC. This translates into CATFELAGEETQYF.

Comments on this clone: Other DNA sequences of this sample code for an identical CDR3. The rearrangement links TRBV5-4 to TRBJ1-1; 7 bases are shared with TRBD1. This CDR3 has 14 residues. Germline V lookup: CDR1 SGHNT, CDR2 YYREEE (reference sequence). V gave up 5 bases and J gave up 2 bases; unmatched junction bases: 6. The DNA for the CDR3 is TGTGCCAGCAGGCCCGACAGGGCCAACACTGAAGCTTTCTTT. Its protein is CASRPDRANTEAFF.

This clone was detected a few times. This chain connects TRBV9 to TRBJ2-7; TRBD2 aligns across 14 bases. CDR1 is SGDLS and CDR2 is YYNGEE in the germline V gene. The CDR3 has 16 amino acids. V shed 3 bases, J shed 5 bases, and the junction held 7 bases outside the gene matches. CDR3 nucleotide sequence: TGTGCCAGCAGCGCCGGGGAGGGACTAGCGGGAGACGAGCAGTACTTC. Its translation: CASSAGEGLAGDEQYF. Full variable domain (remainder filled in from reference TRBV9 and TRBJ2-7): DSGVTQTPKHLITATGQRVTLRCSPRSGDLSVYWYQQSLDQGLQFLIQYYNGEERAKGNILERFSAQQFPDLHSELNLSSLELGDSALYFCASSAGEGLAGDEQYFGPGTRLTVT.

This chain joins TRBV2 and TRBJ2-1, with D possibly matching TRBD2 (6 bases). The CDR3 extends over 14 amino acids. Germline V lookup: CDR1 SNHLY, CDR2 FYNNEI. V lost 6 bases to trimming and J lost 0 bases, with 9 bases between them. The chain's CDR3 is CASRTRSSYNEQFF. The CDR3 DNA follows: TGTGCCAGCAGGACTAGAAGCTCCTACAATGAGCAGTTCTTC.

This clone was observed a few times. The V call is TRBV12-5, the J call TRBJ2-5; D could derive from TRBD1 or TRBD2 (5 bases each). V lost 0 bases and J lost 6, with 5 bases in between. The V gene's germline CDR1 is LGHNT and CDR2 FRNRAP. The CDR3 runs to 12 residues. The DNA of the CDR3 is TGTGCTAGTGGTTTGGTGGGACAGACCCAGTACTTC. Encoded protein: CASGLVGQTQYF.

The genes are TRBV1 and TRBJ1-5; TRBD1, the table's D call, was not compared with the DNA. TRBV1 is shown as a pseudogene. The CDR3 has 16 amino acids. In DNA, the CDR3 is TGCACCAGCAGCCACTCGCAGGTTTCCCTCAATCAGCCCCAGCATTTT. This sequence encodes CTSSHSQVSLNQPQHF.

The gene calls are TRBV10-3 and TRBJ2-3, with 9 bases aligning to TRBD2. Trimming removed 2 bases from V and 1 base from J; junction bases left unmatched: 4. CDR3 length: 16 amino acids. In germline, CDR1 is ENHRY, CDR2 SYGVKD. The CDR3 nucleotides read TGTGCCATCAGTGAGCCCGCGGGAGGGGGCACAGATACGCAGTATTTT. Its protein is CAISEPAGGGTDTQYF.

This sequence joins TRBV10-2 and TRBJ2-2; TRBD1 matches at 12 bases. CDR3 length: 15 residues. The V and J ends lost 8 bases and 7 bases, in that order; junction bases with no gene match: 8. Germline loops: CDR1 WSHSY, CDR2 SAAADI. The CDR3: CASRQGQGAGGELFF. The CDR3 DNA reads TGCGCCAGCCGCCAGGGACAGGGGGCGGGCGGGGAGCTGTTTTTT.

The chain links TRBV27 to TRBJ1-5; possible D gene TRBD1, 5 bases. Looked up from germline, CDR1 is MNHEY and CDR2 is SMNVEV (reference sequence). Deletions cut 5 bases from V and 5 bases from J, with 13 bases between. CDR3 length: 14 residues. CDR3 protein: CASSPGGNYQPQHF. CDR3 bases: TGTGCCAGCAGTCCGGGGGGGAACTATCAGCCCCAGCATTTT.

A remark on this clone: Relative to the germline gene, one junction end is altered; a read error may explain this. CDR3 region: CSVEVTDTQYF. CDR3 DNA sequence: TGCAGCGTCGAAGTAACAGATACGCAGTATTTT. This rearrangement joins TRBV29-1 to TRBJ2-3, with D unresolved. Germline V gene sequence: CDR1 SQVTM, CDR2 ANQGSEA. The CDR3 is 11 residues long.